This T cell receptor (beta chain) was observed in a study of identical twins. The length of the CDR3 is 13 residues. Trimming cost V 7 bases and J 4 bases; bases outside gene matches: 6. The germline gives CDR1 SGHKS, CDR2 YYEKEE (reference sequence). TCRdb called the 5' RACE reads again in MiXCR, with one record for every CDR3 protein. Of some 320,000 distinct CDR3 sequences detected, 12% appear once; the ten largest clones hold 7.2%. The same data also contributed to another study, on yellow fever vaccine responses in identical twins.

The chain employs TRBV5-5 and TRBJ2-5; 8 bases match TRBD1. The sample taken for sequencing was CD8+ T cells sorted from blood. The clonotype was recovered from a woman aged 18-29 years in good health. CDR3 region: CASGQGAGETQYF. Here the CDR3 DNA reads TGTGCCAGCGGCCAGGGGGCTGGAGAGACCCAGTACTTC.